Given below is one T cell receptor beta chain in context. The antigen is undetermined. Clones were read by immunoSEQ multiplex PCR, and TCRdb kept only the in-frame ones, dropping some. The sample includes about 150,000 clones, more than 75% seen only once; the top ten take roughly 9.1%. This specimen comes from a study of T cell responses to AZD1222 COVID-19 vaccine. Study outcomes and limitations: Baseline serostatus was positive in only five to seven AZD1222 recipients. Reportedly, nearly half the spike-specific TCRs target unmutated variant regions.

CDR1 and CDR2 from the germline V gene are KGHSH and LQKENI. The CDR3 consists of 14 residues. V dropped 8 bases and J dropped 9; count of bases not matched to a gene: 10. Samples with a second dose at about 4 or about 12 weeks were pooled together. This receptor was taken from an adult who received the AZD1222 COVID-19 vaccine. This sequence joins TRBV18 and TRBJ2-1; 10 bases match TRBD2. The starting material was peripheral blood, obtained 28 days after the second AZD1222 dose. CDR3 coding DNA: TGTGCCAGCGGACGCCTAGCGGGAGAGGGTGAGCAGTTCTTC. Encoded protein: CASGRLAGEGEQFF.